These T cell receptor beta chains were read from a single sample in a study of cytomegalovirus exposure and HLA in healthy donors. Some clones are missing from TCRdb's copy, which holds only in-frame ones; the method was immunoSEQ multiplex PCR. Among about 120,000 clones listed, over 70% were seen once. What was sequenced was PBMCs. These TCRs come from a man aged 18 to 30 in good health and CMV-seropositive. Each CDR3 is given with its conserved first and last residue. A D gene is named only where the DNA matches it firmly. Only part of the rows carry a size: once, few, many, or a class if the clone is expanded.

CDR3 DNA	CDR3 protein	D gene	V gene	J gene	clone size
TGTGCCAGCAGTGAAACTTCTGACTCCTACGAGCAGTACTTC	CASSETSDSYEQYF	-	TRBV6-7	TRBJ2-7	once
TGTGCCAGCAGCCCGAGGGAGGAAGCATTCCCCGATACGCAGTATTTT	CASSPREEAFPDTQYF	-	TRBV13	TRBJ2-3	-
TGTGCCAGCAGTTTGGTATCACAGGGCGATGAGCAGTTCTTC	CASSLVSQGDEQFF	-	TRBV27	TRBJ2-1	-
TGTGCCAGCAGCTTAGAGGGTGCGGGGTACGAGCAGTACTTC	CASSLEGAGYEQYF	-	TRBV13	TRBJ2-7	-
TGTGCCAGCAACCTAAGACAGGGGTCCGGCTACACCTTC	CASNLRQGSGYTF	TRBD1	TRBV7-2	TRBJ1-2	few
TGTGCCAGCAGCTTCGGACTAGCGGAGGCCTACGAGCAGTACTTC	CASSFGLAEAYEQYF	TRBD2	TRBV7-9	TRBJ2-7	-
TGTGCCAGCAGCCATGGACTGGGTTCACCCCTCCACTTT	CASSHGLGSPLHF	-	TRBV14	TRBJ1-6	-
TGTGCCAGCAGCTTGGCTTCAGGGGGCTCCTACAATGAGCAGTTCTTC	CASSLASGGSYNEQFF	TRBD1	TRBV5-4	TRBJ2-1	-
TGTGCCAGCAGTGACTCGCCCGGGTTGGGGGGATTCGGCTATGGCTACACCTTC	CASSDSPGLGGFGYGYTF	-	TRBV6-4	TRBJ1-2	few
TGTGCCAGCTCAGATAGGACAGGGACCTACAATGAGCAGTTCTTC	CASSDRTGTYNEQFF	TRBD1	TRBV18	TRBJ2-1	-
TGTGCCAGCAAGGGACTAGATACGCAGTATTTT	CASKGLDTQYF	-	TRBV6-5	TRBJ2-3	-
TGTGCCAGTAGGGGACTTTCGGAGATCACCGGGGAGCTGTTTTTT	CASRGLSEITGELFF	-	TRBV19	TRBJ2-2	-
TGTGCCAGCAGCTCCGGGACTAGTTTTAGCGAGCAGTACTTC	CASSSGTSFSEQYF	TRBD2	TRBV7-8	TRBJ2-7	-
TGTGCCAGCAGTCTCGGGAATGAAGCTTTCTTT	CASSLGNEAFF	-	TRBV6-6	TRBJ1-1	-
TGCGCCAGCAGCCAAGGGGTGGGGGAGGATAACTATGGCTACACCTTC	CASSQGVGEDNYGYTF	-	TRBV4-1	TRBJ1-2	-
TGTGCCAGCAGACGTGGGGACAGGGGGCATTACGAGCAGTACTTC	CASRRGDRGHYEQYF	TRBD1	TRBV11-3	TRBJ2-7	-
TGCGCCAGCAGTCTAGGCGGCGGGGGAGGGAACACTGAAGCTTTCTTT	CASSLGGGGGNTEAFF	-	TRBV5-1	TRBJ1-1	few
TGTGCCTGGAGTGTAGGCAGGGGCAATCAGCCCCAGCATTTT	CAWSVGRGNQPQHF	-	TRBV30	TRBJ1-5	-
TGTGCCAGCAGCTCCGGGACAGGTCGATTGTCCCAGTACTTC	CASSSGTGRLSQYF	TRBD1	TRBV7-9	TRBJ2-5	-
TGTGCCAGCAGCTTACAGGGCCCCGGGGAGCTGTTTTTT	CASSLQGPGELFF	-	TRBV11-3	TRBJ2-2	-
TGCGCCAGCAGAGGCGGGGGGCGCGGAAGGATAACCGGGGAGCTGTTTTTT	CASRGGGRGRITGELFF	TRBD2	TRBV10-2	TRBJ2-2	-
TGTGCCAGCAGCAAACAGGGGTCAAATGAAAAACTGTTTTTT	CASSKQGSNEKLFF	TRBD1	TRBV7-2	TRBJ1-4	-
TGTGCCAGCAGCTTAGGGGCGGGAGATACGCAGTATTTT	CASSLGAGDTQYF	-	TRBV11-2	TRBJ2-3	-
TGTGCCAGCAGCTCCTCTCAGGGGCTTCGCTACACCTTC	CASSSSQGLRYTF	-	TRBV5-5	TRBJ1-2	-
TGCGCCAGCAGCCAAGATCCAAATACGCAGTATTTT	CASSQDPNTQYF	-	TRBV4-3	TRBJ2-3	-
TGTGCCAGCAGTATGGGACTAGCAAGGGATACGCAGTATTTT	CASSMGLARDTQYF	TRBD2	TRBV27	TRBJ2-3	-
TGTGCCAGCAGCTTAAAACCGGAGCCTAAGGGGGCCTCGGAATTC	CASSLKPEPKGASEF	TRBD1	TRBV11-2	TRBJ2-7	-
TGCAGTGCCACAGGGGACTCTGAAGCTTTCTTT	CSATGDSEAFF	TRBD1	TRBV20-1	TRBJ1-1	-
TGTGCCATCAGTGAGAGCCGGGGACAGGACCGGGTTCAAGCTTTCTTT	CAISESRGQDRVQAFF	TRBD1	TRBV10-3	TRBJ1-1	-